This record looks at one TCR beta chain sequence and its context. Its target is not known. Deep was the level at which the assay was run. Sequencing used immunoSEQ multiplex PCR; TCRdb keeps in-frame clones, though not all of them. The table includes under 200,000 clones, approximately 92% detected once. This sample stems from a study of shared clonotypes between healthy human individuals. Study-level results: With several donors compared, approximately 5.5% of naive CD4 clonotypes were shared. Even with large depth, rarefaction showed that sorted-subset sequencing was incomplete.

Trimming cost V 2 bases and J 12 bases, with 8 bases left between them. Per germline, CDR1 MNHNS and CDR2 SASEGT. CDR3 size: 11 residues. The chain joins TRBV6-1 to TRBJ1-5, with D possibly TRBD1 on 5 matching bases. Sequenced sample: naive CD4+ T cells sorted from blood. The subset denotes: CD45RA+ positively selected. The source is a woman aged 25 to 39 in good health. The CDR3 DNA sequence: TGTGCCAGCAGTGAATGGCAGGGCCAGCATTTT. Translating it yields CASSEWQGQHF.